This T cell receptor (beta chain) was retrieved from a study of T cells expressing NK-cell markers. Following a re-call of the 5' RACE reads, TCRdb has one entry per CDR3 protein and lacks DNA. The ten most abundant clones cover roughly 35% of a sample with some 140,000 distinct CDR3 sequences. Germline lookup yields CDR1 SGHVS and CDR2 FNYEAQ. This CDR3 contains 15 residues. What was sequenced was blood T cells: a sorted CD56 or NKG2C T cell subset, CD4+ or CD8+ T cells, or bulk PBMC T cells (not recorded which). The clonotype was recovered from a woman aged 50 to 60 in good health. The chain has TRBV7-6 and TRBJ1-1; TCRdb outputs TRBD1, but without DNA this stays unchecked. CDR3 protein: CASSLVSQVRGEAFF. Full variable domain (rest looked up from reference TRBV7-6 and TRBJ1-1): GAGVSQSPRYKVTKRGQDVALRCDPISGHVSLYWYRQALGQGPEFLTYFNYEAQQDKSGLPNDRFSAERPEGSISTLTIQRTEQRDSAMYRCASSLVSQVRGEAFFGQGTRLTVV.